This T cell receptor (beta chain) was sequenced for a study of blood T cell repertoires in COVID-19. There are 13 residues in the CDR3. V was clipped by 1 base and J by 4 bases, with 8 bases between them. Germline V gene data show CDR1 as SGHVS and CDR2 as FQNEAQ. Clones were sequenced by immunoSEQ multiplex PCR, and TCRdb holds only the in-frame ones, with some missing. The sample lists around 300,000 clones; around 81% were seen once. V is TRBV7-8 and J is TRBJ2-7; D is undetermined. Sequencing was carried out using peripheral blood. The clonotype comes from a woman aged 45-60 years with active or convalescent COVID-19. DNA of the CDR3: TGTGCCAGCAGCTTAGACAGCAAGTACGAGCAGTACTTC. It is translated as CASSLDSKYEQYF.